The clone carrying this T cell receptor beta chain was recorded a few times. What it recognizes is unknown. 13 Jbeta primers and 60 Vbeta primers were used for the PCR. Sequenced by immunoSEQ multiplex PCR; TCRdb stores in-frame clones only, minus some. The table lists some 190,000 clones, over 60% of them singletons. The sample originates from a study of cytomegalovirus exposure and HLA in healthy donors. The study, taken as a whole, reports: Later findings reportedly placed an Asian-associated ancestry cluster below the approximately 670-donor mean for N-insertions.

When sampled, the donors appeared nominally healthy, though they likely had unrecorded immune exposures. Specimen: PBMCs. This receptor was identified in a man aged 18 to 30 in good health and CMV-seronegative.

The CDR3: CASSLVPLAGISGANVLTF. In DNA form, the CDR3 reads TGTGCCAGCAGCTTAGTCCCATTAGCGGGCATCTCTGGGGCCAACGTCCTGACTTTC. The genes are TRBV7-9 and TRBJ2-6; TRBD2 matches 7 bases. CDR1 SEHNR and CDR2 FQNEAQ come from the germline V gene (reference sequence). The CDR3 covers 19 residues. V dropped 1 base and J dropped 0; count of bases not matched to a gene: 9.